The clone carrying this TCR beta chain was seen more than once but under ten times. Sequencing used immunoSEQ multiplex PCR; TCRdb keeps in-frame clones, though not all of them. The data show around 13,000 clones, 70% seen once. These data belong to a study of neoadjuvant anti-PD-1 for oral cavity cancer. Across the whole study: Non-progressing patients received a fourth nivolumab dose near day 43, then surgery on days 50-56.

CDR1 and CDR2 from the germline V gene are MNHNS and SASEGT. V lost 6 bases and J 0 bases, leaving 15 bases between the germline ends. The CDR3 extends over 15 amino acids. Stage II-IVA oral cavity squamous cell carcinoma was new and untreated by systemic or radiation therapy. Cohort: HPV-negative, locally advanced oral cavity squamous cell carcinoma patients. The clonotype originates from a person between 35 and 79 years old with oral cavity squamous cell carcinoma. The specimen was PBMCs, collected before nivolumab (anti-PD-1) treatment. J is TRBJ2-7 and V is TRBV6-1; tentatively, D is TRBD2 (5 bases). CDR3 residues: CASRTGIGVSYEQYF. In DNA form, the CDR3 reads TGTGCCAGCAGGACGGGGATCGGGGTCTCCTACGAGCAGTACTTC.